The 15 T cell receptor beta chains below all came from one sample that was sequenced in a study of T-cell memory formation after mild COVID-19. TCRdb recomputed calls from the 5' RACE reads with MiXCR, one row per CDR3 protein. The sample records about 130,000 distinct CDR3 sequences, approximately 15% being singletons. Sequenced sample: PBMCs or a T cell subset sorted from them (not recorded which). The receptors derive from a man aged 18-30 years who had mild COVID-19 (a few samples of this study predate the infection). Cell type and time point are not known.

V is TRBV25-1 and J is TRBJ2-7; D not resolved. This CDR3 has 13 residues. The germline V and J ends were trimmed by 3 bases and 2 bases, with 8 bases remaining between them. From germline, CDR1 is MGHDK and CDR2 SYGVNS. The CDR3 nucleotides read TGTGCCAGCAGTGACTCCCTTCCCTACGAGCAGTACTTC. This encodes CASSDSLPYEQYF.

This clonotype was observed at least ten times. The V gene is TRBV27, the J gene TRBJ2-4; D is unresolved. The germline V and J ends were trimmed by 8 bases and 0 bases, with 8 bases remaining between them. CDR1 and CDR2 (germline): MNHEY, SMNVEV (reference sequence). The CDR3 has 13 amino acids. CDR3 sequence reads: CASGFLAKNIQYF. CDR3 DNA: TGTGCCAGCGGGTTTTTAGCCAAAAACATTCAGTACTTC.

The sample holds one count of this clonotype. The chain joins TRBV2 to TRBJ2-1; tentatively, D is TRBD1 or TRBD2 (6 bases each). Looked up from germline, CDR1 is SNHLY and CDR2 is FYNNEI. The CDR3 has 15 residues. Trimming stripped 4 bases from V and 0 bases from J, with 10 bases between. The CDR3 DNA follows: TGTGCCAGCAGTGTACAGGGAGGCTCCTACAATGAGCAGTTCTTC. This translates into CASSVQGGSYNEQFF.

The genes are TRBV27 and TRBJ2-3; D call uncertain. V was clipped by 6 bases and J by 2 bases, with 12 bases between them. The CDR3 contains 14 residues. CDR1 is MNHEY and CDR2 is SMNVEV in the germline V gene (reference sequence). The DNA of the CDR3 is TGTGCCAGCAGCCCCAAGGAGCCCACAGATACGCAGTATTTT. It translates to CASSPKEPTDTQYF.

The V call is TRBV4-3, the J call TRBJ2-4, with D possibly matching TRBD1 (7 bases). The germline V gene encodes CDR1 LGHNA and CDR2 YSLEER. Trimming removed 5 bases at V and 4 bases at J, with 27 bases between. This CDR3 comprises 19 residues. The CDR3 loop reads CASSSQRGGTAIQKNIQYF. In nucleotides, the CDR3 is TGCGCCAGCAGCTCCCAGCGAGGGGGGACAGCGATCCAGAAAAACATTCAGTACTTC.

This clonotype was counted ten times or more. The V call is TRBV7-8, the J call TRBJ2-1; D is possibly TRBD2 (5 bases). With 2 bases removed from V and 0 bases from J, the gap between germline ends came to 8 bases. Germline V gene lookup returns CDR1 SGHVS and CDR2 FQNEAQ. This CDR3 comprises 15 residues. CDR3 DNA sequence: TGTGCCAGCAGCTTAATACTAGGCTCCTACAATGAGCAGTTCTTC. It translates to CASSLILGSYNEQFF.

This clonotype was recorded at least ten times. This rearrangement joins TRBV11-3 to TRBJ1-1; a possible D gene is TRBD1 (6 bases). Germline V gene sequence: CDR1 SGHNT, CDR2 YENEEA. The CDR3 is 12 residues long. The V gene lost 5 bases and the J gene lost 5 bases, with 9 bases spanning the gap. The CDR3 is CASSPGATEAFF. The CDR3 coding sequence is TGTGCCAGCAGCCCGGGGGCTACTGAAGCTTTCTTT.

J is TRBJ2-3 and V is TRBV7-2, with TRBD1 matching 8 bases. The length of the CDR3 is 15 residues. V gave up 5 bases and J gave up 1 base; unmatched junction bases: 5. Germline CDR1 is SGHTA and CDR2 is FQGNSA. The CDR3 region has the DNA TGTGCCAGCAGCCCCCAGGGACAGGGCACAGATACGCAGTATTTT. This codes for CASSPQGQGTDTQYF.

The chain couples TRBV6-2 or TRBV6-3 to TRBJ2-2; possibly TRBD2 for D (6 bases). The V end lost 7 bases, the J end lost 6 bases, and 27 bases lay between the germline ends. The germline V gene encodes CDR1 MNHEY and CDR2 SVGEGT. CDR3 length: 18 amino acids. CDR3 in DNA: TGTGCCAGCACCTACCGGGGAGGCGGTATAACAAGGGCCGGGGAGCTGTTTTTT. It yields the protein CASTYRGGGITRAGELFF.

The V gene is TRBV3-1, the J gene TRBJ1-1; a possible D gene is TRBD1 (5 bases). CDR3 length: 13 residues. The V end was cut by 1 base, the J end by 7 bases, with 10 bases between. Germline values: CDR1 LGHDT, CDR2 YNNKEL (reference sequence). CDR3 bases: TGTGCCAGCAGCCAAGCACGTGGGGGTGAAGCTTTCTTT. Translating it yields CASSQARGGEAFF.

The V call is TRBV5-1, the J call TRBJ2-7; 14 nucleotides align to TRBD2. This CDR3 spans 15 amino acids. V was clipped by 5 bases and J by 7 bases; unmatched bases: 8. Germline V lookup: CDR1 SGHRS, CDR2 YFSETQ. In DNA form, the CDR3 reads TGCGCCAGCAGGTCAGGACTAGCGGGGGGTGAAGAGCAGTACTTC. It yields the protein CASRSGLAGGEEQYF.

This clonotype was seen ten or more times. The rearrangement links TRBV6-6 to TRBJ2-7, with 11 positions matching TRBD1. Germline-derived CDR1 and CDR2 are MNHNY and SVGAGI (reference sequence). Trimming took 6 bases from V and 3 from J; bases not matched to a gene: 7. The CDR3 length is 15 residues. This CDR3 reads CASRPGQGAYYEQYV. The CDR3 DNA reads TGTGCCAGCAGGCCCGGACAGGGGGCCTACTACGAGCAGTACGTC.

This chain's CDR3 is CASSRGWGSYEQYV. In DNA form, the CDR3 reads TGTGCCAGTAGTAGGGGATGGGGCTCCTACGAGCAGTACGTC. The V call is TRBV19, the J call TRBJ2-7; no clear D gene. Per the germline V gene, CDR1 is LNHDA and CDR2 is SQIVND (reference sequence). With 4 bases removed from V and 0 bases from J, the gap between germline ends came to 10 bases. The CDR3 extends over 14 amino acids.

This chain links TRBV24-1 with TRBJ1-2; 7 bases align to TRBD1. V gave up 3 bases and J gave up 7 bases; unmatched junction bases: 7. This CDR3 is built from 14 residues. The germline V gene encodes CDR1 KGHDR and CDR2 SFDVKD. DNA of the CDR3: TGTGCCACCAGTGATCCGACAGGGTTTCTTGGCTACACCTTC. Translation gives CATSDPTGFLGYTF.

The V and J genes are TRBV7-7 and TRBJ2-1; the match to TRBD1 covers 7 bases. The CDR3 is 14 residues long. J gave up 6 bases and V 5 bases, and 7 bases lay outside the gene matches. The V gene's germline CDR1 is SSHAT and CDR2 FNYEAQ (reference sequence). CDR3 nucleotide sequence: TGTGCCAGCAGCCGGACAGGTACTACCAATGAGCAGTTCTTC. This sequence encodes CASSRTGTTNEQFF.